This TCR beta chain stems from a study of blood T cell repertoires in COVID-19 (dated by TCRdb to 2020 to 2022). Study-level background: Collaborator samples came from the United States, Italy and Spain and covered acute and convalescent phases of COVID-19. The material from the prospective study consisted of cDNA or gDNA derived from T cells, B-cell-depleted T cells, or PBMCs. Deeply sampled blood TCRbeta repertoires from subjects exposed to, actively infected with, or recovered from COVID-19 were included in the dataset. The repertoires were made available in a free public database intended to serve as a resource for research on the immune response to SARS-CoV-2. Samples were obtained from the ongoing ImmuneRACE study (first 160 participants) and from over 1,000 subjects provided by 6 global collaborators. The sample metadata nearly always contained a de-identified subject ID, COVID-19 status, age in years and sex. Where HLA class I and class II types were available, the types were taken from metadata supplied by the sample provider, not from assay-based typing.

What the research found in general, with its limitations: Clinical and demographic metadata were provided uncurated, with the amount varying by source and participant.

A remark on this clone: Its antigen remains undetermined. No quality values exist for individual bases; no much larger clone is one base distant.

TCRbeta CDR3 regions were amplified from genomic DNA by means of the immunoSEQ Assay, a bias-controlled multiplex PCR. In the authors' own workflow: Nucleated cell counts per sample were estimated from amplification of reference gene primers within the assay. To quantify the absolute abundance of each unique TCRbeta CDR3 rearrangement, sequence reads were collapsed and filtered. For each sample, productive Simpson clonality was calculated by taking the square root of Simpson's diversity index across productive rearrangements. In its TCRdb copy, this immuneACCESS table keeps in-frame sequences only and misses some clones. Where compared with another copy, unresolved V genes explain less than half of these, and the others have no known cause. V, J and clone size are taken as reported in that table, and D and trimming were inferred from the DNA itself. The sample table shows about 210,000 clones, and around 92% are seen once. The ten largest clones represent approximately 1.2% of the sample.

The collaborating institutions used their own protocols to collect whole blood in K2EDTA tubes. Collaborator samples were shipped for TCRbeta analysis as frozen whole blood, isolated PBMCs, or DNA extracted from either sample type. This sequence originates from a man aged 30 to 45 with acute or convalescent COVID-19. Source material: peripheral blood.

The nucleotide sequence reads as follows: TGTGCCAGCAGCTTCGGGGGGGTCTCTGGAAACACCATATATTTT. This sequence encodes CASSFGGVSGNTIYF. The sequence is built from TRBV7-9 and TRBJ1-3; TRBD1 is possibly the D segment (5 matching bases). V is shortened by 3 bases, J by 0 bases, and the region joining them spans 9 bases. The cysteine opens and the phenylalanine closes a CDR3 of 15 amino acids. Only the CDR3 region is kept as DNA, spanning 45 bases read in frame from base 1. The germline V gene (reference sequence) yields SEHNR for CDR1 and FQNEAQ for CDR2.